This entry lists 19 T cell receptor beta chains sequenced from one sample in a study of memory CD4+ T cells and cytomegalovirus serostatus. Only in-frame clones appear in the TCRdb table, and some are missing; sequencing was by immunoSEQ multiplex PCR. The top ten hold roughly 0.5% of the sample, which has about 58,000 clones, less than 85% seen once. Single viable CD3+CD4+CD8-CD45RO+ cells were sorted as the memory CD4+ T cells. The sequenced sample was memory CD4+ T cells from blood. The receptor source for this set is an adult in good health and CMV-seronegative. Some clones in this sample may be carry-over from other donors' samples.

V usage is TRBV5-1 and J usage is TRBJ1-1; D ambiguous. V lost 0 bases to trimming and J lost 4 bases, with 19 bases between them. Germline V gives CDR1 SGHRS, CDR2 YFSETQ. The CDR3 extends over 17 amino acids. CDR3 in DNA: TGCGCCAGCAGCTTGGCCGGCTTAGGAGGCGAGGGCACTGAAGCTTTCTTT. Translating it yields CASSLAGLGGEGTEAFF.

The rearrangement uses TRBV4-3 and TRBJ1-4; D possibly corresponds to TRBD1 (6 bases). The germline V gene has CDR1 LGHNA and CDR2 YSLEER. The CDR3 runs to 16 residues. V lost 2 bases to trimming and J lost 5 bases, with 15 bases between them. The CDR3 DNA follows: TGCGCCAGCAGCCAAAACCTACAGGGTCTAAATGAAAAACTGTTTTTT. It codes for CASSQNLQGLNEKLFF.

The chain is built from TRBV6-6 and TRBJ2-7; 11 bases are shared with TRBD1. Unmatched junction bases numbered 13, after V lost 7 bases and J lost 5 bases. This CDR3 is 16 amino acids long. From germline, CDR1 is MNHNY and CDR2 SVGAGI (reference sequence). The CDR3: CASINLPGQGDNEQYF. The CDR3 nucleotides read TGTGCCAGCATCAACCTCCCGGGACAGGGGGATAACGAGCAGTACTTC.

This chain connects TRBV7-9 to TRBJ2-3; unclear D gene. V dropped 5 bases and J dropped 2 bases, with 11 bases sitting between them. The CDR3 is made up of 14 amino acids. Per germline, CDR1 SEHNR and CDR2 FQNEAQ (reference sequence). The CDR3 DNA is TGTGCCAGCAGCCTACAGAGATACACAGATACGCAGTATTTT. Its translation: CASSLQRYTDTQYF. The complete variable domain, with remaining parts taken from reference TRBV7-9 and TRBJ2-3, reads DTGVSQNPRHKITKRGQNVTFRCDPISEHNRLYWYRQTLGQGPEFLTYFQNEAQLEKSRLLSDRFSAERPKGSFSTLEIQRTEQGDSAMYLCASSLQRYTDTQYFGPGTRLTVL.

V usage is TRBV2 and J usage is TRBJ2-1, with 9 nucleotides matching TRBD2. This CDR3 has 13 residues. After removal of 8 bases from V and 10 bases from J, the junction contained 9 bases not matched to a gene. Germline V gives CDR1 SNHLY, CDR2 FYNNEI. CDR3 sequence: CASGVAGVGEQFF. The CDR3 DNA is TGTGCCAGCGGGGTAGCGGGGGTTGGGGAGCAGTTCTTC.

The V and J genes are TRBV20-1 and TRBJ1-1; D gene unclear. CDR3 length equals 11 residues. Trimming took off 5 bases at V and 3 bases at J, with 7 bases between the two ends. Germline CDR1 is DFQATT and CDR2 is SNEGSKA (reference sequence). DNA of the CDR3: TGCAGTGCTCCCGCCCACACTGAAGCTTTCTTT. It specifies CSAPAHTEAFF.

The chain links TRBV7-3 to TRBJ2-1, with D possibly TRBD1 on 6 matching bases. Germline CDR1 SGHTA, CDR2 FQGTGA. CDR3 length equals 14 residues. Trimming took 3 bases from V and 3 from J, leaving 9 bases between them. The CDR3 spells CASSFLGGYNEQFF. The DNA for the CDR3 is TGTGCCAGCAGCTTCCTAGGGGGCTACAATGAGCAGTTCTTC.

The chain has TRBV11-2 and TRBJ1-2; D perhaps matches TRBD1 (6 bases). CDR3 length equals 14 residues. Germline loops: CDR1 SGHAT, CDR2 FQNNGV. Trimming pared 1 base from V and 8 bases from J, leaving 14 bases between. This CDR3 is CASSLGPQGYGYTF. The CDR3 coding sequence is TGTGCCAGCAGCTTAGGGCCACAGGGTTACGGCTACACCTTC.

Here the CDR3 reads CASSPGTNYGYTF. DNA for the CDR3: TGTGCCAGCAGTCCGGGGACGAACTATGGCTACACCTTC. The J gene is TRBJ1-2, the V gene TRBV2, with a possible D match to TRBD1 (5 bases). Between the trimmed V and J ends, which lost 5 bases and 2 bases, there was a span of 9 bases. Germline values: CDR1 SNHLY, CDR2 FYNNEI. The CDR3 is 13 amino acids.

The V call is TRBV5-1, the J call TRBJ2-3; D perhaps matches TRBD2 (6 bases). V lost 4 bases, J lost 2 bases, and 11 bases lay in between. This CDR3 is built from 14 residues. The germline CDR1 and CDR2 sequences are SGHRS and YFSETQ. CDR3 loop: CASSPSSDTDTQYF. CDR3 DNA sequence: TGCGCCAGCAGCCCCTCTAGCGACACAGATACGCAGTATTTT.

J is TRBJ2-3 and V is TRBV28, with 9 nucleotides matching TRBD1. CDR1 MDHEN and CDR2 SYDVKM come from the germline V gene. The CDR3 is made up of 15 amino acids. The junction had 4 bases not matched to a gene; V was cut back by 5 bases and J by 1 base. In nucleotides, the CDR3 is TGTGCCAGCAGTCGTAGGACAGGGGGCACAGATACGCAGTATTTT. Translating it yields CASSRRTGGTDTQYF.

V is TRBV10-3 and J is TRBJ2-2; D is unclear. Trimming cost V 2 bases and J 4 bases, with 14 bases left between them. This CDR3 has 16 amino acids. The germline gives CDR1 ENHRY, CDR2 SYGVKD. CDR3 sequence: CAISERARKVTGELFF. The DNA for the CDR3 is TGTGCCATCAGTGAGAGGGCTCGGAAGGTCACCGGGGAGCTGTTTTTT.

As for this clone: Its ends do not fully match the called genes, so a read error is possible. The chain joins TRBV7-7 to TRBJ2-1, with 9 bases matching TRBD2. The germline gives CDR1 SSHAT, CDR2 FNYEAQ (reference sequence). CDR3 size: 17 residues. CDR3 sequence (DNA): TGTGCTAGCAGCTTAGCCCCGGGGGTAGCGGGAGACAATGAGCAGTTCTTC. Encoded protein: CASSLAPGVAGDNEQFF.

The chain links TRBV6-5 to TRBJ1-3, with a possible D match to TRBD1 (5 bases). The V gene lost 8 bases and the J gene lost 2 bases, with 13 bases spanning the gap. Germline assignment: CDR1 MNHEY and CDR2 SVGAGI. CDR3 length: 14 amino acids. The CDR3 protein is CASGDRGTGNTIYF. The CDR3, as DNA: TGTGCCAGCGGCGACAGAGGCACTGGAAACACCATATATTTT.

This clone has more than one count but fewer than ten. The chain carries TRBV23-1 and TRBJ2-5, with a weak D call TRBD2 (5 bases). TRBV23-1 is an open reading frame whose function is uncertain. V lost 0 bases and J 3 bases, leaving 17 bases between the germline ends. This CDR3 is 17 amino acids long. The CDR3 DNA reads as TGCGCCAGCAGTCAATCGAAGGCAGGAGGAGAGGAAGAGACCCAGTACTTC. It encodes CASSQSKAGGEEETQYF.

This clone was detected only a few times. This chain links TRBV7-9 with TRBJ2-7; 7 bases are a match to TRBD1. V shed 5 bases, J shed 4 bases, and the junction held 8 bases outside the gene matches. The V gene's germline CDR1 is SEHNR and CDR2 FQNEAQ (reference sequence). The CDR3 runs 14 residues. The CDR3 region is CASSDDRVRYEQYF. CDR3 nucleotides: TGTGCCAGCAGCGACGACAGGGTTAGGTACGAGCAGTACTTC.

The rearrangement links TRBV4-3 to TRBJ2-1; no definite D call. The germline gives CDR1 LGHNA, CDR2 YSLEER. V dropped 6 bases and J dropped 5 bases, with 11 bases sitting between them. CDR3 length: 13 residues. The CDR3 DNA reads TGCGCCAGCAGTTATGAGGCAGACAATGAGCAGTTCTTC. It is translated as CASSYEADNEQFF.

Regarding this clone: This likely comes from a read error, as the CDR3 has no conserved phenylalanine or tryptophan at its end. The rearrangement links TRBV6-6 to TRBJ1-5; D gene ambiguous. Germline V lookup: CDR1 MNHNY, CDR2 SVGAGI (reference sequence). With 4 bases removed from V and 2 bases from J, the gap between germline ends came to 9 bases. The CDR3 loop spans 14 amino acids. CDR3 DNA: TGTGCCAGCAGTTCCGAAGGTGGCAATCAGCCCCAGCATTTG. This translates into CASSSEGGNQPQHL.

The J gene is TRBJ2-5, the V gene TRBV29-1; 13 bases are a match to TRBD2. The CDR3 sequence is 14 residues long. The germline V gene encodes CDR1 SQVTM and CDR2 ANQGSEA. V lost 4 bases to trimming and J lost 5 bases; unmatched junction nucleotides: 4. The CDR3 loop reads CSVAGTSGIETQYF. The CDR3 DNA reads TGCAGCGTTGCCGGGACTAGCGGGATTGAGACCCAGTACTTC.